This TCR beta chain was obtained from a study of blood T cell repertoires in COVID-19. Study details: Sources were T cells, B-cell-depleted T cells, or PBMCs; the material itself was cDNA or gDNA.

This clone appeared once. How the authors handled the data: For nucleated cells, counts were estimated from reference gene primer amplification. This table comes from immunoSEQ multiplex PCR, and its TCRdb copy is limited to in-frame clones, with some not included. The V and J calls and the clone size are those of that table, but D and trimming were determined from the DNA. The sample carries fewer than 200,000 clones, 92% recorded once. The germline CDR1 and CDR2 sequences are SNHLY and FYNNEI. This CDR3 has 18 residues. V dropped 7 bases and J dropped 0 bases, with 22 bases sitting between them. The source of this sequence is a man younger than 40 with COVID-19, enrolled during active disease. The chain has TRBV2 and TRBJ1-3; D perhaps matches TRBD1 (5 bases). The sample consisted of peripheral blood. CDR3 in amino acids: CASNRLDTVFASGNTIYF. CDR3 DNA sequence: TGTGCCAGCAACAGGCTGGACACGGTTTTTGCCTCTGGAAACACCATATATTTT.